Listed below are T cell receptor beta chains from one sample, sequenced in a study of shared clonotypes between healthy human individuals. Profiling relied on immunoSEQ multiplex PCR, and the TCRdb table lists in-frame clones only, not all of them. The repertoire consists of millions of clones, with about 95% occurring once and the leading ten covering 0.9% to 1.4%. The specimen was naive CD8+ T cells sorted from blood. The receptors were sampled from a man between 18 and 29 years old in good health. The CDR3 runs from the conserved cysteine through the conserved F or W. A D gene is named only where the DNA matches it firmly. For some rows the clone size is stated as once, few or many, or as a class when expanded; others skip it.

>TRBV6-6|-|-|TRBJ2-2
TGTGCCACCAAATCCGGGGAGCTGTTTTTT
CATKSGELFF
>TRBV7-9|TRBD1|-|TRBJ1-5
TGTGCCAGCCAGGGGACAGGGTACAATCAGCCCCAGCATTTT
CASQGTGYNQPQHF
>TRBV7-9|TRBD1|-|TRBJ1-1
TGTGCCAGCAGCGTTCCGGGACAGGGGGCGCGAACTGAAGCTTTCTTT
CASSVPGQGARTEAFF
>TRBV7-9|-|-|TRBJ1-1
TGTGCCAGCAGCTTTTCGGGCACTGAAGCTTTCTTT
CASSFSGTEAFF
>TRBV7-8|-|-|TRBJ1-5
TGTGCCAGCAGCCTTATCCCGAATCCCAATCAGCCCCAGCATTTT
CASSLIPNPNQPQHF
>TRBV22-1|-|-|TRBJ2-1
TGTCCTGGCAAAGGGCAGTACAATGAGCAGTTCTTC
CPGKGQYNEQFF
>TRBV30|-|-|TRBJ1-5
TGTGCCTGGAGTGGGGTCGGGAGCAATCAGCCCCAGCATTTT
CAWSGVGSNQPQHF
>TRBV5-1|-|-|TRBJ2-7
TGCGCCAGCAGCTTGGAGGGCAGGGATCCCTACGAGCAGTACTTC
CASSLEGRDPYEQYF
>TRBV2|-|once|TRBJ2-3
TGTGCCAGCAGTCTCGGTCCCATTTATTACACAGATACGCAGTATTTT
CASSLGPIYYTDTQYF
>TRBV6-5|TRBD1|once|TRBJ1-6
TGTGCCAGCAGATCCCAGACAGGGATAAATTCACCCCTCCACTTT
CASRSQTGINSPLHF
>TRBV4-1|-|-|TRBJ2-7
TGCGCCAGCAGCCAAGGCGCGACCTACGAGCAGTACTTC
CASSQGATYEQYF